This T cell receptor (beta chain) was sequenced during a study of blood T cell repertoires in COVID-19. Study background: Italy, Spain and the United States were the sources of the convalescent and acute COVID-19 samples. From T cells, B-cell-depleted T cells, or PBMCs came the material, which was cDNA or gDNA.

TCRdb's copy holds only in-frame clones and misses some; the assay was immunoSEQ multiplex PCR. The data hold 240,000 or so clones, with about 70% observed a single time. The length of the CDR3 is 15 residues. Trimming took 4 bases from V and 3 from J; bases not matched to a gene: 5. CDR1 is SGHVS, CDR2 FNYEAQ, per germline. This clone occurred a few times. J is TRBJ2-5 and V is TRBV7-6; 10 nucleotides line up with TRBD2. This TCR came from an elderly woman with acute or convalescent COVID-19. The specimen sequenced was peripheral blood. In nucleotides, the CDR3 is TGTGCCAGCAGCTCCCTAGCGGGAGTGAAAGAGACCCAGTACTTC. This codes for CASSSLAGVKETQYF.